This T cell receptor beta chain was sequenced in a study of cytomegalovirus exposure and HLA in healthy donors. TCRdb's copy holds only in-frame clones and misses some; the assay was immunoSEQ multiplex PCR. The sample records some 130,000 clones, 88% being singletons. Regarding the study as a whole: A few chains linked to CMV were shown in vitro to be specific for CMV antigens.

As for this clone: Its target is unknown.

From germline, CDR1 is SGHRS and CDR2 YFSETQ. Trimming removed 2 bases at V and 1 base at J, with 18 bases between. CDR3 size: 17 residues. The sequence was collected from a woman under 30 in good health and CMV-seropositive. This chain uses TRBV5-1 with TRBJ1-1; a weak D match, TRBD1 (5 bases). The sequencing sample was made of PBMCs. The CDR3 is CASSFLEQGYPNTEAFF. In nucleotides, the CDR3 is TGCGCCAGCAGCTTCCTGGAGCAGGGCTACCCGAACACTGAAGCTTTCTTT.